This T cell receptor (beta chain) appears in the sequencing data of a study of cytomegalovirus exposure and HLA in healthy donors. Study outcomes and limitations: Information on immune exposure was restricted to one variable (CMV serostatus).

The PCR was carried out with 60 Vbeta primers and 13 Jbeta primers. The repertoire was sequenced with immunoSEQ multiplex PCR; TCRdb's copy has only in-frame clones and lacks some. The sample comprises 150,000 to 200,000 clones, over 60% of which are singletons, and approximately 6.3% rests with the top ten. Comments on this clone: Its target is not known.

Each of the donors was a healthy bone marrow donor. The sequencing input was PBMCs. The sequence was obtained from a man aged 40-49 years in good health and CMV-seropositive.

The CDR3: CASSLAVQETQYF. The CDR3 nucleotides are TGTGCCAGCTCTCTAGCGGTCCAAGAGACCCAGTACTTC. The rearrangement links TRBV18 to TRBJ2-5; TRBD2 matches at 7 bases. CDR1 and CDR2 (germline): KGHSH, LQKENI. Trimming cost V 6 bases and J 1 base; bases outside gene matches: 2. The length of the CDR3 is 13 residues.